Listed below are T cell receptor beta chains from one sample, sequenced in a study of cytomegalovirus exposure and HLA in healthy donors. Profiling relied on immunoSEQ multiplex PCR, and the TCRdb table lists in-frame clones only, not all of them. The sample holds over 150,000 clones, around 79% seen once. The sample taken for sequencing was PBMCs. All receptors derive from a man between 25 and 39 years old in good health and CMV-seropositive. Each CDR3 is given with its conserved first and last residue. The D gene is left open where the match is weak. Clone size is given for some rows only: seen once, a few or many times, or a class if the clone is expanded.

d_gene	abundance	v_gene	j_gene	CDR3nt	CDR3aa
-	-	TRBV7-2	TRBJ2-6	TGTGCCAGCAGCTTAGGGGGGGGGCACTCTGGGGCCAACGTCCTGACTTTC	CASSLGGGHSGANVLTF
TRBD1	-	TRBV7-7	TRBJ2-2	TGTGTTACAGGGGGCCGGCGCACCGGGGAGCTGTTTTTT	CVTGGRRTGELFF
-	-	TRBV21-1	TRBJ1-1	TGTGCCAGCAGCCCCCAAACCACCTACAGGGGCGGCGTAGCTTTCTTT	CASSPQTTYRGGVAFF
-	-	TRBV7-9	TRBJ1-1	TGTGCCAGCAGCTGGGCGGGGGGGGCGAACACTGAAGCTTTCTTT	CASSWAGGANTEAFF
-	-	TRBV9	TRBJ1-3	TGTGCCAGCGATAGCGGGCAGCGCTCTGGAAACACCATATATTTT	CASDSGQRSGNTIYF
-	-	TRBV5-1	TRBJ1-1	TGCGCCAGCAGCTCGGGACAAGGGGTCGGCACTGAAGCTTTCTTT	CASSSGQGVGTEAFF
-	-	TRBV23-1	TRBJ2-3	TGCGCCAGCGCCGAACGGTCGCAGTATTTT	CASAERSQYF
TRBD2	-	TRBV7-7	TRBJ2-3	TGTGCTAGCAGCAAAGGACTAGCGGGGTACACAGATACGCAGTATTTT	CASSKGLAGYTDTQYF
-	-	TRBV14	TRBJ1-2	TGTGCCAGCAGCCAAGATGTTAGAGTCTATGGCTACACCTTC	CASSQDVRVYGYTF
TRBD1	once	TRBV7-6	TRBJ1-5	TGTGCCAGCAGCACCACCGGGACAGGGGGCGTTCAGCCCCAGCATTTT	CASSTTGTGGVQPQHF
-	-	TRBV7-2	TRBJ2-2	TGTGCCAGCAGCCCGCAGTACACCGGGGAGCTGTTTTTT	CASSPQYTGELFF
-	-	TRBV29-1	TRBJ1-3	TGCAGCGGGACGACAGGCTCTGGAAACACCATATATTTT	CSGTTGSGNTIYF
-	-	TRBV4-2	TRBJ1-1	TGTGCCAGCAGCCAAGATGGACGGGAGCCTGAAGCTTTCTTT	CASSQDGREPEAFF
TRBD1	-	TRBV28	TRBJ1-1	TGTGCCAGCCGGGGACGGGACAGAATGAACACTGAAGCTTTCTTT	CASRGRDRMNTEAFF
TRBD2	-	TRBV19	TRBJ2-1	TGTGCCAGTAGTATAGGAGCGGGGGCCACGGAGCAGTTCTTC	CASSIGAGATEQFF
-	-	TRBV19	TRBJ1-1	TGTGCCAGTAGTATAGTGGAGGGGCGGAACACTGAAGCTTTCTTT	CASSIVEGRNTEAFF
TRBD1	few	TRBV6-1	TRBJ1-4	TGTGCCAGCAGTATGGACAGGGTGGATGAAAAACTGTTTTTT	CASSMDRVDEKLFF
TRBD1	-	TRBV19	TRBJ2-3	TGTGCCAGTAGTAGGGGGACAGAGGGGACAGATACGCAGTATTTT	CASSRGTEGTDTQYF
TRBD2	-	TRBV2	TRBJ2-5	TGTGCCAGCAGTGAAATTACTAGCGGGAGTGGTGAGACCCAGTACTTC	CASSEITSGSGETQYF
TRBD2	-	TRBV9	TRBJ2-7	TGTGCCAGCAGCCTTTCTCCGCTAGCGGGGAGAACCTACGAGCAGTACTTC	CASSLSPLAGRTYEQYF
TRBD1	-	TRBV4-3	TRBJ1-1	TGCGCCAGCAGCCTTGACCGGGACAGCAACACTGAAGCTTTCTTT	CASSLDRDSNTEAFF
TRBD2	-	TRBV9	TRBJ2-1	TGTGCCAGCAGCGCAAGCGGGAGGGCCTACAATGAGCAGTTCTTC	CASSASGRAYNEQFF